The entry below describes one TCR beta chain. Its antigen is unknown. For the second PCR, which ran for about 6 to 12 cycles, a sample-barcoded 5' primer and a J-beta primer mix were used. From each sample, at least 2.5 million paired-end reads containing CDR3 were obtained. In TCRdb, the 5' RACE reads were re-called with MiXCR into one record per CDR3 protein. Among about 640,000 distinct CDR3 sequences listed, roughly 50% were seen once. The data originate from a study of blood T cells in healthy people across ages. Whole-study findings and limits: Changes seen in expanded clonotypes were possibly confounded by donor CMV status left unknown. Conclusively comparing naive with antigen-experienced cells was impossible with unsorted PBMCs.

V dropped 0 bases and J dropped 8; count of bases not matched to a gene: 11. The CDR3 contains 17 residues. Germline V gene data show CDR1 as SGHTS and CDR2 as YDEGEE. This receptor was taken from a man aged 55 to 69 in good health. Sequenced: blood. This chain links TRBV5-8 with TRBJ2-3; 11 positions match TRBD2. The CDR3 nucleotides are TGTGCCAGCAGCTTGGTGGGGGCTAGCGGGGGGCCGGCTACGCAGTATTTT. Its protein is CASSLVGASGGPATQYF.